Listed here are 14 T cell receptor beta chains from one sample, sequenced in a study of T cell clonality in common variable immunodeficiency. Findings of the study overall: Fewer deletions and N-nucleotide insertions were reportedly seen in common variable immunodeficiency TCR beta sequences.

Using immunoSEQ multiplex PCR, the repertoire was profiled, and TCRdb retains in-frame clones only, with some absent. This repertoire holds roughly 7,400 clones, and none appear only once. For these TCRs, the target antigens are not known. Sequencing was carried out using peripheral blood mononuclear cells. The receptors derive from a human donor with common variable immunodeficiency.

This clone has ten or more counts. Read coverage stops 3 residues before the CDR3 terminus; the germline J gene supplies the remainder. The chain combines TRBV7-2 with TRBJ2-7, with 8 bases fitting TRBD2. This CDR3 region has 17 residues. Germline CDR1 and CDR2: SGHTA and FQGNSA. The CDR3 sequence: CASRLAGRAGNSYEQYF. CDR3 DNA (partial): TGTGCAAGTCGCTTAGCGGGAAGGGCAGGGAACTCCTACGAG. The full variable domain, in which reference TRBV7-2 and TRBJ2-7 provide the parts outside the CDR3, is GAGVSQSPSNKVTEKGKDVELRCDPISGHTALYWYRQSLGQGLEFLIYFQGNSAPDKSGLPSDRFSAERTGGSVSTLTIQRTQQEDSAVYLCASRLAGRAGNSYEQYFGPGTRLTVT.

A few counts support this clone. The sequenced CDR3 bases are TGTGCCAGCATTTGTAGTGGGGTGGAAGCGGAGATCACAGATACG. Its translation is CASICSGVEAEITDT. The complete CDR3 sequence is CASICSGVEAEITDTQYF. V and J are TRBV7-3 and TRBJ2-3; D might be TRBD2 (5 bases). From the germline J gene comes the end of the CDR3, since the read stops 3 residues before it. The germline CDR1 and CDR2 sequences are SGHTA and FQGTGA. The CDR3 is made up of 18 amino acids. The V and J ends lost 7 bases and 2 bases respectively, with 25 bases between them.

The CDR3 loop is CAGGEYEQYF. The CDR3 DNA, read in part, is TGTGCCGGGGGGGAATACGAG. The chain combines TRBV30 with TRBJ2-7; TRBD2 agrees at 7 bases. The read ends 3 residues early relative to the CDR3; the germline J gene fills the gap. The CDR3 is 10 residues long. With 8 bases clipped from V and 4 bases from J, the junction kept 2 bases outside the gene matches. CDR1 GTSNPN and CDR2 SVGIG come from the germline V gene (reference sequence).

Partial CDR3 DNA: TGTGCCAGCTCAGCCACGGGTGGTGATCAGCCC. It specifies CASSATGGDQP. The whole CDR3 protein is CASSATGGDQPQHF. V is TRBV18 and J is TRBJ1-5, with D hard to call. The read terminates 3 residues before the CDR3 end, so the remaining end is supplied by the germline J gene. The CDR3 totals 14 residues. The germline V gene encodes CDR1 KGHSH and CDR2 LQKENI. V was pared by 5 bases and J by 5 bases, with 13 bases between.

By share, this clone counts as medium-sized. The sequence runs out 3 residues before the end of the CDR3; the remainder is reconstructed from the germline J gene. The rearrangement joins TRBV5-1 to TRBJ2-7; D gene ambiguous. The CDR3 length is 14 residues. Germline V gives CDR1 SGHRS, CDR2 YFSETQ. Trimming stripped 1 base from V and 2 bases from J, with 10 bases between. CDR3 residues: CASSLLGPTYEQYF. The sequenced part of the CDR3 DNA is TGCGCCAGCAGCTTGCTGGGCCCGACCTACGAG.

As for this clone: The read terminates 3 residues before the CDR3 end, so the remaining end is supplied by the germline J gene. The rearrangement uses TRBV19 and TRBJ1-5, with 8 bases that match TRBD1. The germline gives CDR1 LNHDA, CDR2 SQIVND (reference sequence). Germline trimming cut 5 bases from V and 2 bases from J; bases unmatched to any gene: 5. This CDR3 contains 15 residues. The CDR3 protein is CASSFDRGGNQPQHF. The CDR3 bases that were read are TGTGCCAGTAGTTTCGACAGGGGTGGCAATCAGCCC.

This clone was seen more than once but under ten times. The read terminates 3 residues ahead of where the CDR3 ends, so the germline J gene completes it. The genes are TRBV11-3 and TRBJ2-5, with D hard to call. In germline, CDR1 is SGHNT, CDR2 YENEEA. CDR3 size: 15 residues. Trimming took 5 bases from V and 4 from J, leaving 17 bases between them. The CDR3 spells CASSPPAGDRETQYF. The covered CDR3 bases are TGTGCCAGCAGCCCCCCCGCAGGCGATCGAGAGACC.

About this clone itself: Read data end 3 residues before the CDR3 end; the end is taken from the germline J gene. J is TRBJ1-4 and V is TRBV18; 7 nucleotides agree with TRBD1. Germline assignment: CDR1 KGHSH and CDR2 LQKENI. V was pared by 4 bases and J by 5 bases, with 4 bases of the junction left unmatched. The CDR3 has 14 residues. The CDR3 reads CASSRGGANEKLFF. The CDR3 bases that were read are TGTGCCAGCTCACGAGGGGGCGCAAATGAAAAA. Filled out from reference TRBV18 and TRBJ1-4, the complete variable domain reads NAGVMQNPRHLVRRRGQEARLRCSPMKGHSHVYWYRQLPEEGLKFMVYLQKENIIDESGMPKERFSAEFPKEGPSILRIQQVVRGDSAAYFCASSRGGANEKLFFGSGTQLSVL.

The table lists this clone with a few counts. Read data end 3 residues before the CDR3 end; the end is taken from the germline J gene. The V call is TRBV7-8, the J call TRBJ1-1, with D unclear. Germline lookup yields CDR1 SGHVS and CDR2 FQNEAQ. The CDR3 is made up of 14 amino acids. Trimming took off 2 bases at V and 7 bases at J, with 14 bases between the two ends. The CDR3 is CASSLRVSRLEAFF. The sequenced part of the CDR3 DNA is TGTGCCAGCAGCTTACGAGTATCAAGGCTTGAA. The entire variable domain, with the rest obtained from reference TRBV7-8 and TRBJ1-1, is as follows: GAGVSQSPRYKVAKRGQDVALRCDPISGHVSLFWYQQALGQGPEFLTYFQNEAQLDKSGLPSDRFFAERPEGSVSTLKIQRTQQEDSAVYLCASSLRVSRLEAFFGQGTRLTVV.

This clone was counted many times. The read ends 3 residues shy of where the CDR3 ends; the end is completed using the germline J gene. V gene TRBV14 combines with J gene TRBJ2-1; D is perhaps TRBD2 (6 bases). The CDR3 length is 13 residues. Germline CDR1 reads SGHDN; CDR2 reads FVKESK. Trimming took off 3 bases at V and 9 bases at J, with 12 bases between the two ends. The CDR3 DNA, read in part, is TGTGCCAGCAGCCAGATAGGGCGGGGTGAG. Its translation is CASSQIGRGE. From start to end, the CDR3 is CASSQIGRGEQFF.

This clone was seen many times. The sequence runs out 3 residues before the end of the CDR3; the remainder is reconstructed from the germline J gene. This chain connects TRBV10-3 to TRBJ1-1; D is unresolved. The CDR3 totals 13 residues. The V gene's germline CDR1 is ENHRY and CDR2 SYGVKD. Trimming left V 3 bases short and J 6 bases short, with 11 bases between. CDR3 DNA, as far as it was read: TGTGCCATCAGTGAATTTAGAGAAGCTGAA. Amino acids: CAISEFREAE. The whole CDR3 region reads CAISEFREAEAFF.

The sample holds many counts of this clone. The sequence runs out 3 residues before the end of the CDR3; the remainder is reconstructed from the germline J gene. The rearrangement links TRBV12-3 or TRBV12-4 to TRBJ1-2, with no clear D. V lost 4 bases and J 3 bases, leaving 9 bases between the germline ends. The CDR3 loop spans 13 amino acids. The covered CDR3 bases are TGTGCCAGCAGTTCCTCAACAGACTATGGC. Amino acid sequence: CASSSSTDYG. In full, the CDR3 reads CASSSSTDYGYTF.

This clone has just a few counts. Coverage ceases 3 residues before the CDR3 finishes, and the germline J gene fills in the end. The chain combines TRBV7-9 with TRBJ1-3; D remains ambiguous. CDR1 is SEHNR and CDR2 is FQNEAQ in the germline V gene (reference sequence). The CDR3 is 15 amino acids. The V end lost 5 bases, the J end lost 0 bases, and 11 bases lay between the germline ends. The sequenced part of the CDR3 DNA is TGTGCCAGCAGCCCTCGGTATGGCTCTGGAAACACC. Translating gives CASSPRYGSGNT. The full CDR3 protein reads CASSPRYGSGNTIYF.

Many counts were recorded for this clone. The read is 3 residues too short to cover the CDR3 end, so that end is filled in from the germline J gene. This chain joins TRBV18 and TRBJ1-5, with TRBD1 matching over 9 bases. The CDR3 is 15 residues long. Germline assignment: CDR1 KGHSH and CDR2 LQKENI. V was pared by 2 bases and J by 4 bases, with 3 bases of the junction left unmatched. CDR3 DNA, as far as it was read: TGTGCCAGCTCACCAGCGACAGGGGGTAATCAGCCC. Its protein product is CASSPATGGNQP. The whole CDR3 protein is CASSPATGGNQPQHF.